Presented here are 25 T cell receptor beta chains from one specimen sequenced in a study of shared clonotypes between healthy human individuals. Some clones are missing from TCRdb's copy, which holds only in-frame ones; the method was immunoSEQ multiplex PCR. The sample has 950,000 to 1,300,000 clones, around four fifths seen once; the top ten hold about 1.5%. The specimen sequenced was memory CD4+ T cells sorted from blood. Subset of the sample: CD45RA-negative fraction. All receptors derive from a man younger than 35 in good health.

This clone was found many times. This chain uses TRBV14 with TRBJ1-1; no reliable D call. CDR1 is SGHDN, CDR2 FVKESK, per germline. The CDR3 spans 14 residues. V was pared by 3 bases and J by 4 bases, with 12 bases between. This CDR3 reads CASSQVGGSTEAFF. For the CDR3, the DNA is TGTGCCAGCAGCCAGGTTGGAGGTTCCACTGAAGCTTTCTTT.

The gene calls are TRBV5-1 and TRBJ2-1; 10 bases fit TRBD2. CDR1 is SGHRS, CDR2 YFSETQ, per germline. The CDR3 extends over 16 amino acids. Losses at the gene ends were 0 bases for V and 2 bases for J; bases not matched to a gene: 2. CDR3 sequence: CASSLASGSAYNEQFF. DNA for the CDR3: TGCGCCAGCAGCTTGGCTAGCGGGAGTGCCTACAATGAGCAGTTCTTC. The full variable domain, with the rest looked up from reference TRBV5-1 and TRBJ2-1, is KAGVTQTPRYLIKTRGQQVTLSCSPISGHRSVSWYQQTPGQGLQFLFEYFSETQRNKGNFPGRFSGRQFSNSRSEMNVSTLELGDSALYLCASSLASGSAYNEQFFGPGTRLTVL.

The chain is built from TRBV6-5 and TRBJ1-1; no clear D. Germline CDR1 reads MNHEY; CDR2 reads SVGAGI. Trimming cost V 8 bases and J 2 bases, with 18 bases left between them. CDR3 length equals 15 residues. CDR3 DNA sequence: TGTGCCAGCGGAACGTTTTGGGCCCTCAACACTGAAGCTTTCTTT. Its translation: CASGTFWALNTEAFF.

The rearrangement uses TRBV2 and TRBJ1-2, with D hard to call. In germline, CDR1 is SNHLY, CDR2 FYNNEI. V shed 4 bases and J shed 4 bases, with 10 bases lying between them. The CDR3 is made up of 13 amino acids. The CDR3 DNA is TGTGCCAGCAGTGCCTACGACATCTATGGCTACACCTTC. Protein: CASSAYDIYGYTF. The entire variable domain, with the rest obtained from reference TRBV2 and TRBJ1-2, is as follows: EPEVTQTPSHQVTQMGQEVILRCVPISNHLYFYWYRQILGQKVEFLVSFYNNEISEKSEIFDDQFSVERPDGSNFTLKIRSTKLEDSAMYFCASSAYDIYGYTFGSGTRLTVV.

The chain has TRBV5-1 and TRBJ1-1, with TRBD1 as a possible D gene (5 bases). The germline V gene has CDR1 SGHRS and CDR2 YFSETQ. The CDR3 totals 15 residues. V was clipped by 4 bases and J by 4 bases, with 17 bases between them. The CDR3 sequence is CASSGGRELGTEAFF. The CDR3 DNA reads TGCGCCAGCAGCGGTGGCAGGGAATTGGGCACTGAAGCTTTCTTT. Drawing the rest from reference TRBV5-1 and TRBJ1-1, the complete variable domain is KAGVTQTPRYLIKTRGQQVTLSCSPISGHRSVSWYQQTPGQGLQFLFEYFSETQRNKGNFPGRFSGRQFSNSRSEMNVSTLELGDSALYLCASSGGRELGTEAFFGQGTRLTVV.

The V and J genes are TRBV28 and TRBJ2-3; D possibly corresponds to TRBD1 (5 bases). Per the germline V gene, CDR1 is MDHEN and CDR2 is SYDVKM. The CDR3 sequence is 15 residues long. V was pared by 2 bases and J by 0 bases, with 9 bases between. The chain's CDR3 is CASSLQGASTDTQYF. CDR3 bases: TGTGCCAGCAGTTTACAGGGCGCTAGCACAGATACGCAGTATTTT.

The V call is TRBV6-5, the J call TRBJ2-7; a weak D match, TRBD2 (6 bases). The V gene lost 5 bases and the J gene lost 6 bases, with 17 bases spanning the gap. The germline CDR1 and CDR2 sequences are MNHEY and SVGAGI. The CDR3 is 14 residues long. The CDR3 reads CASSLRGRRGEQYF. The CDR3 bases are TGTGCCAGCAGTCTCCGGGGCAGGAGGGGCGAGCAGTACTTC.

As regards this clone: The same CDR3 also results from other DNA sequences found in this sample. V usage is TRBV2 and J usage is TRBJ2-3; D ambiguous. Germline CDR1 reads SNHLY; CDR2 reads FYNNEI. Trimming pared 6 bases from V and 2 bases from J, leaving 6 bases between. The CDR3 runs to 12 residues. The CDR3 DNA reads TGTGCCAGCAGACTCAACACAGATACGCAGTATTTT. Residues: CASRLNTDTQYF.

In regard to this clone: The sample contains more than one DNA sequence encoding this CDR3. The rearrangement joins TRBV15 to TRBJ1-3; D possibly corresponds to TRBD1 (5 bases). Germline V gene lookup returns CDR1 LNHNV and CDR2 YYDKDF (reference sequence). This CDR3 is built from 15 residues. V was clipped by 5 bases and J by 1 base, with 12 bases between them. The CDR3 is CATSRGGESGNTIYF. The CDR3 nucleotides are TGTGCCACCAGCCGGGGAGGGGAATCTGGAAACACCATATATTTT.

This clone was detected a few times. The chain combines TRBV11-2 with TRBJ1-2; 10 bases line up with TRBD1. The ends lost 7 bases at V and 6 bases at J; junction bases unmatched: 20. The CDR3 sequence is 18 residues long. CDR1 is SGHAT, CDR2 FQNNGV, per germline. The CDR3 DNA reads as TGTGCCAGCACCTCGATCGTTGGGGGGACAGGGGACAGGGATGGCTACACCTTC. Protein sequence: CASTSIVGGTGDRDGYTF.

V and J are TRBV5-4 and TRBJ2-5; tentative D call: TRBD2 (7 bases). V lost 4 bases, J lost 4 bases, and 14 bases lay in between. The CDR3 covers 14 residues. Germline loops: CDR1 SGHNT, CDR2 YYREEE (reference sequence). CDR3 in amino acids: CASSASGGIETQYF. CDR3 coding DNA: TGTGCCAGCAGCGCATCGGGGGGCATAGAGACCCAGTACTTC.

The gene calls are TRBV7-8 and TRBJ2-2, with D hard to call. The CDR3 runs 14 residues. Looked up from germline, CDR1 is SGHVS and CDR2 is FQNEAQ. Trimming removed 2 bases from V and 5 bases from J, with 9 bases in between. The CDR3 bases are TGTGCCAGCAGCTTACCAGTCACGACCGGGGAGCTGTTTTTT. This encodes CASSLPVTTGELFF.

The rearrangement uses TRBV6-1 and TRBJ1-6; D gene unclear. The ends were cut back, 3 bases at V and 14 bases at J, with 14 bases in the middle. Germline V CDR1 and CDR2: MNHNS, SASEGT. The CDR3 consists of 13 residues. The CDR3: CASSDLRTDSLHF. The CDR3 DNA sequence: TGTGCCAGCAGTGACCTCCGTACTGACTCCCTCCACTTT.

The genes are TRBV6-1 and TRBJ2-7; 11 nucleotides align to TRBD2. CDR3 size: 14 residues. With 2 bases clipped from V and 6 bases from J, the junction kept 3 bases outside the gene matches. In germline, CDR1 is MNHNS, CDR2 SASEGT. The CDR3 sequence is CASSESLAGGEQYF. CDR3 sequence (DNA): TGTGCCAGCAGTGAAAGTCTAGCGGGAGGCGAGCAGTACTTC.

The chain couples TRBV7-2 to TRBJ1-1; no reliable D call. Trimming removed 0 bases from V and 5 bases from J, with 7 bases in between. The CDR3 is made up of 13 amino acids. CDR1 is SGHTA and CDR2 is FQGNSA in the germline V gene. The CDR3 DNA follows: TGTGCCAGCAGCTTAGCGCCTGGTACTGAAGCTTTCTTT. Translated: CASSLAPGTEAFF.

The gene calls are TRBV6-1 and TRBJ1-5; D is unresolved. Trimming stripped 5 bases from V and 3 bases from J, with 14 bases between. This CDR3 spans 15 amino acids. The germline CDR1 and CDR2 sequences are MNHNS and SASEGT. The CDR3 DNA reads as TGTGCCAGCAGTATAGAGTGGCGGCTCAATCAGCCCCAGCATTTT. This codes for CASSIEWRLNQPQHF.

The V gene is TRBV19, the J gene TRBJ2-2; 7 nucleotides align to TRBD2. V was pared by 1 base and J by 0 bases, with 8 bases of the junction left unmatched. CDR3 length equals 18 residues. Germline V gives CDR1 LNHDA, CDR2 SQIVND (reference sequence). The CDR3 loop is CASSIGGAGAANTGELFF. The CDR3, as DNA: TGTGCCAGTAGTATAGGTGGGGCGGGAGCCGCGAACACCGGGGAGCTGTTTTTT.

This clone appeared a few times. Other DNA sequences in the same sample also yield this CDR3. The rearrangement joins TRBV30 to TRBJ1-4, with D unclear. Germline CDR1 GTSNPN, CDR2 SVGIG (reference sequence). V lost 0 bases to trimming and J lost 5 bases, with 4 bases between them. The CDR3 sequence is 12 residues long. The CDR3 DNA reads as TGTGCCTGGAGTGTGGCGAATGAAAAACTGTTTTTT. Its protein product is CAWSVANEKLFF.

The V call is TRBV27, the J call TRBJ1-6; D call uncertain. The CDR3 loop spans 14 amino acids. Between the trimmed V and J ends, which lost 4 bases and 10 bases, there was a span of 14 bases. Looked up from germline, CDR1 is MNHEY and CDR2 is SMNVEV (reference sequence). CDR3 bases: TGTGCCAGCAGTTCGACTTTAATGCGGTCACCCCTCCACTTT. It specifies CASSSTLMRSPLHF.

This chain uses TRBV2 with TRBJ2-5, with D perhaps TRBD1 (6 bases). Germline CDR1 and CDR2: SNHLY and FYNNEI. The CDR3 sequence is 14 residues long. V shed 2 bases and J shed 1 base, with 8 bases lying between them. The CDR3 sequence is CASSEWTAQETQYF. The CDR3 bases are TGTGCCAGCAGTGAATGGACAGCCCAAGAGACCCAGTACTTC.

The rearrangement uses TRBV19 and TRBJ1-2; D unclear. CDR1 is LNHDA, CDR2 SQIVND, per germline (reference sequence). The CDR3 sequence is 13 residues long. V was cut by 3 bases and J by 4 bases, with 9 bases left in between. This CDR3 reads CASSILGSYGYTF. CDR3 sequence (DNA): TGTGCCAGTAGTATCCTCGGCAGCTATGGCTACACCTTC.

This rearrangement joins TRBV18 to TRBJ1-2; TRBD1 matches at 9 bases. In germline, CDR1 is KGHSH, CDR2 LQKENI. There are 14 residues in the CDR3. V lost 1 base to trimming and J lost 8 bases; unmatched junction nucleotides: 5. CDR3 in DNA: TGTGCCAGCTCACCACTAGGACAGGGGTACGGCTACACCTTC. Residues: CASSPLGQGYGYTF.

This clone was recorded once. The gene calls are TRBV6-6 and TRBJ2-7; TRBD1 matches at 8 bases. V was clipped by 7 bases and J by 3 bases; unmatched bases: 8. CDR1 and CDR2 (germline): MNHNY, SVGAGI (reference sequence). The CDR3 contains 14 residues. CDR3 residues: CASNSQGAGYEQYF. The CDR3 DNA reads TGTGCCAGCAATAGTCAGGGGGCCGGCTACGAGCAGTACTTC.

CDR3 coding DNA: TGTGCCAGCAGCCAAACAGGGGGATTTTACGAGCAGTACTTC. This translates into CASSQTGGFYEQYF. The J gene is TRBJ2-7, the V gene TRBV7-2; 8 nucleotides align to TRBD1. This CDR3 is built from 14 residues. V shed 5 bases and J 4 bases; nucleotides not matched to a gene: 7. CDR1 and CDR2 from the germline V gene are SGHTA and FQGNSA.

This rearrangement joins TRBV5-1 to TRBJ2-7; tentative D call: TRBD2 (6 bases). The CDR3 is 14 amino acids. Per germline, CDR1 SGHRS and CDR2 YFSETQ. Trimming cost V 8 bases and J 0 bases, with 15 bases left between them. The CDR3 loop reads CASRTEGNSYEQYF. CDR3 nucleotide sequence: TGCGCCAGTAGGACGGAGGGTAACTCCTACGAGCAGTACTTC. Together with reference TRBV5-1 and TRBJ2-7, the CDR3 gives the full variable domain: KAGVTQTPRYLIKTRGQQVTLSCSPISGHRSVSWYQQTPGQGLQFLFEYFSETQRNKGNFPGRFSGRQFSNSRSEMNVSTLELGDSALYLCASRTEGNSYEQYFGPGTRLTVT.